The 17 T cell receptor beta chains below come from one sample, sequenced in a study of blood T cells in healthy people across ages. A J-beta primer mix and a sample-barcoded 5' primer were used in a second PCR of roughly 6 to 11 cycles. TCRdb analysed the 5' RACE reads with MiXCR anew, one entry per CDR3 protein. The table has under 2,000,000 distinct CDR3 sequences, roughly 52% seen once; the top ten hold around 2.1%. The sequencing input was blood. The receptors here all came from a middle-aged woman in good health.

This clonotype is a singleton in its sample. The V gene is TRBV5-1, the J gene TRBJ2-1; unclear D gene. This CDR3 comprises 12 residues. V lost 2 bases to trimming and J lost 7 bases, with 7 bases between them. Germline V gives CDR1 SGHRS, CDR2 YFSETQ. CDR3 sequence (DNA): TGCGCCAGCAGCTTCAATCAAAATGAGCAGTTCTTC. This sequence encodes CASSFNQNEQFF.

This clonotype was seen a few times. The V call is TRBV29-1, the J call TRBJ2-7; no reliable D call. V gave up 4 bases and J gave up 3 bases, with 19 bases separating them. This CDR3 has 15 residues. Germline-derived CDR1 and CDR2 are SQVTM and ANQGSEA. The CDR3 DNA sequence: TGCAGCGTTGCTCTCCCTCCGGTACAGATCTACGAGCAGTACTTC. Its translation is CSVALPPVQIYEQYF.

V is TRBV5-1 and J is TRBJ2-1; tentative D call: TRBD1 (6 bases). Germline CDR1 reads SGHRS; CDR2 reads YFSETQ. CDR3 length: 15 amino acids. V lost 0 bases and J lost 5, with 12 bases in between. The CDR3 DNA reads TGCGCCAGCAGCTTGGTGCCAGGGGCTAACAATGAGCAGTTCTTC. It specifies CASSLVPGANNEQFF.

V and J are TRBV5-6 and TRBJ2-5; 9 nucleotides line up with TRBD2. Germline V gene lookup returns CDR1 SGHDT and CDR2 YYEEEE. Germline trimming cut 0 bases from V and 0 bases from J; bases unmatched to any gene: 12. This CDR3 is built from 19 residues. CDR3 nucleotides: TGTGCCAGCAGCTTGGAATTTGCGGGGACTAGCCCATACCAAGAGACCCAGTACTTC. Amino acid sequence: CASSLEFAGTSPYQETQYF.

The chain is built from TRBV7-9 and TRBJ2-4; 10 nucleotides line up with TRBD1. CDR1 and CDR2 (germline): SEHNR, FQNEAQ (reference sequence). The CDR3 consists of 15 residues. The junction had 10 bases not matched to a gene; V was cut back by 1 base and J by 13 bases. CDR3 region: CASSLVGQGEREQYF. DNA of the CDR3: TGTGCCAGCAGCTTAGTTGGACAGGGGGAAAGGGAGCAGTACTTC.

The chain combines TRBV5-1 with TRBJ1-5; D call uncertain. Germline assignment: CDR1 SGHRS and CDR2 YFSETQ. V was cut by 4 bases and J by 5 bases, with 19 bases left in between. The CDR3 length is 16 residues. CDR3 residues: CASSPRPGWSDQPQHF. Written as DNA, the CDR3 is TGCGCCAGCAGCCCAAGGCCAGGTTGGAGTGATCAGCCCCAGCATTTT.

The count of this clonotype is one. V is TRBV20-1 and J is TRBJ2-3; D possibly corresponds to TRBD2 (5 bases). The V end lost 3 bases, the J end lost 3 bases, and 16 bases lay between the germline ends. Germline CDR1 DFQATT, CDR2 SNEGSKA (reference sequence). The CDR3 length is 15 residues. CDR3 residues: CSASTTTSGTDTQYF. For the CDR3, the DNA is TGCAGTGCTAGTACTACTACTAGTGGTACAGATACGCAGTATTTT.

There are many counts of this clonotype. The rearrangement joins TRBV12-3 or TRBV12-4 to TRBJ2-7; D is unclear. The CDR3 totals 13 residues. V dropped 3 bases and J dropped 2 bases, with 8 bases sitting between them. The DNA for the CDR3 is TGTGCCAGCAGTTTGGCCAGAGCCTACGAGCAGTACTTC. Translation: CASSLARAYEQYF.

The chain employs TRBV9 and TRBJ1-2; D might be TRBD1 (5 bases). The CDR3 extends over 14 amino acids. Trimming stripped 2 bases from V and 2 bases from J, with 10 bases between. Germline CDR1 SGDLS, CDR2 YYNGEE. Here the CDR3 DNA reads TGTGCCAGCAGCGTCCCAGGGAACAACTATGGCTACACCTTC. Amino acid sequence: CASSVPGNNYGYTF. The variable domain in full, completed from reference TRBV9 and TRBJ1-2, reads DSGVTQTPKHLITATGQRVTLRCSPRSGDLSVYWYQQSLDQGLQFLIQYYNGEERAKGNILERFSAQQFPDLHSELNLSSLELGDSALYFCASSVPGNNYGYTFGSGTRLTVV.

This clonotype was seen ten or more times. This rearrangement joins TRBV7-2 to TRBJ2-5; TRBD1 agrees at 8 bases. Germline loops: CDR1 SGHTA, CDR2 FQGNSA. The trim removed 6 bases at V and 5 bases at J, leaving 11 bases unmatched. The CDR3 is 15 amino acids. This chain's CDR3 is CASSPTLNRGETQYF. The CDR3 region has the DNA TGTGCCAGCAGTCCAACCCTAAACAGGGGGGAGACCCAGTACTTC.

There are a few counts of this clonotype. The rearrangement links TRBV9 to TRBJ2-1; TRBD2 matches at 13 bases. V was pared by 4 bases and J by 7 bases, with 8 bases of the junction left unmatched. CDR1 and CDR2 (germline): SGDLS, YYNGEE. The CDR3 consists of 16 residues. The CDR3 DNA follows: TGTGCCAGCAGCATCCTAACTAGCGGGGGGGAGAATGAGCAGTTCTTC. This codes for CASSILTSGGENEQFF.

The chain recombines TRBV28 with TRBJ2-7; D is unclear. Germline CDR1 is MDHEN and CDR2 is SYDVKM. V dropped 2 bases and J dropped 1 base, with 15 bases sitting between them. The CDR3 covers 16 residues. CDR3 region: CASSLIGLGQSYEQYF. CDR3 bases: TGTGCCAGCAGTTTAATCGGCCTAGGTCAATCCTACGAGCAGTACTTC.

This chain joins TRBV29-1 and TRBJ1-3; D gene uncertain. The ends were cut back, 3 bases at V and 4 bases at J, with 10 bases in the middle. The CDR3 sequence is 13 residues long. Looked up from germline, CDR1 is SQVTM and CDR2 is ANQGSEA. In DNA form, the CDR3 reads TGCAGCGTTGATGAGGGCCACGGAAACACCATATATTTT. This codes for CSVDEGHGNTIYF.

Here the CDR3 DNA reads TGTGCCAGCACCTGGACAGGCCCAGGGAATGAGCAGTTCTTC. Its translation: CASTWTGPGNEQFF. This chain links TRBV6-5 with TRBJ2-1; 7 nucleotides line up with TRBD1. Germline-derived CDR1 and CDR2 are MNHEY and SVGAGI. The CDR3 is 14 residues long. The junction had 10 bases not matched to a gene; V was cut back by 7 bases and J by 7 bases.

The chain joins TRBV6-6 to TRBJ2-1, with TRBD2 matching over 9 bases. Germline-derived CDR1 and CDR2 are MNHNY and SVGAGI (reference sequence). V was pared by 5 bases and J by 7 bases, with 12 bases of the junction left unmatched. This CDR3 contains 16 residues. For the CDR3, the DNA is TGTGCCAGCAGTCCCATAGTGCGGGGGGGCCTTAATGAGCAGTTCTTC. This gives the protein CASSPIVRGGLNEQFF.

The chain carries TRBV6-1 and TRBJ2-3; TRBD1 matches at 7 bases. J gave up 2 bases and V 6 bases, and 14 bases lay outside the gene matches. From germline, CDR1 is MNHNS and CDR2 SASEGT. The CDR3 totals 17 residues. CDR3 coding DNA: TGTGCCAGCAGGGACCGACTGGGACAGACAGTCACAGATACGCAGTATTTT. The encoded protein is CASRDRLGQTVTDTQYF.

This chain uses TRBV7-2 with TRBJ2-3, with 7 bases matching TRBD2. The CDR3 is 16 amino acids. Germline CDR1 and CDR2: SGHTA and FQGNSA. V lost 10 bases, J lost 0 bases, and 13 bases stayed unmatched. The CDR3 DNA sequence: TGTGCCATCGAAATCCGGGGCGGGGGAAGCACAGATACGCAGTATTTT. Protein: CAIEIRGGGSTDTQYF.